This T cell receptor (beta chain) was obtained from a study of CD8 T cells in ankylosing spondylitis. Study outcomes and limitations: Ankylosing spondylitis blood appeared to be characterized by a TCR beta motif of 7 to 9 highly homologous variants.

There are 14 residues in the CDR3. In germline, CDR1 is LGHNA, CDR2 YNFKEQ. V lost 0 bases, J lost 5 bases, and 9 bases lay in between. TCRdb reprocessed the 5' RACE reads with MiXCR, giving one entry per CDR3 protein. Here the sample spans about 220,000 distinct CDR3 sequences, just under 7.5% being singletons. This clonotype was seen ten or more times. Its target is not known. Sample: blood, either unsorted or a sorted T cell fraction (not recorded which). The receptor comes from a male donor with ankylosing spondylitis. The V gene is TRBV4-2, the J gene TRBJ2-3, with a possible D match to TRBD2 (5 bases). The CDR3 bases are TGTGCCAGCAGCCAAGAGAGGGCCGGAGATACGCAGTATTTT. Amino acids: CASSQERAGDTQYF.